The source of this TCR beta chain is a study of CD8+CD57+ T cells in acquired aplastic anemia. Study-level information: Mean DNA quantity obtained from sorted CD4+ and CD8+ cells was about 3 ug. Study results and caveats: Patients and controls were found to share 25 to 35 CD8+ CDR3 sequences. CD8+ Simpson's diversity in patients was not significantly different from that in controls.

Germline CDR1 reads SGHRS; CDR2 reads YFSETQ. The CDR3 extends over 16 amino acids. Using genomic DNA as the template, TCR beta VDJ and CDR3 profiling was carried out. One entry per CDR3 protein results from TCRdb running MiXCR on the reads. The sample holds approximately 300,000 distinct CDR3 sequences, about three fifths seen once. As to this clonotype: The antigen remains unidentified. One end of the junction varies from germline; a read error may be responsible.

Those patients picked for sequencing had displayed CD8+CD57+ cell expansion on flow cytometry. Patient blood was sampled before any therapy had been received. Specimen: sorted CD4+, CD8+, or CD8+CD57+ T cells (not recorded which) from PBMCs. The chain uses TRBV5-1 and TRBJ1-2; D remains ambiguous. This sequence was found in a human donor with aplastic anemia. DNA of the CDR3: TGCGCCAGCAGCCCGACCGGTTTAGATTCCCATGGTTACCACGCCTTC. Residues: CASSPTGLDSHGYHAF.